The 20 T cell receptor beta chains given below trace back to one sample, sequenced in a study of cytomegalovirus exposure and HLA in healthy donors. The PCR made use of 60 Vbeta and 13 Jbeta primers. Only in-frame clones appear in the TCRdb table, and some are missing; sequencing was by immunoSEQ multiplex PCR. Of about 84,000 clones listed, roughly 78% are singletons. The sample taken for sequencing was PBMCs. These receptors were taken from a male donor in good health and CMV-seropositive.

The CDR3 sequence: CASSSGLAGYTGELFF. CDR3 sequence (DNA): TGTGCCAGCAGCTCAGGACTAGCGGGATACACCGGGGAGCTGTTTTTT. The chain joins TRBV7-7 to TRBJ2-2; TRBD2 matches 12 bases. The CDR3 is 16 amino acids. Per the germline V gene, CDR1 is SSHAT and CDR2 is FNYEAQ (reference sequence). Trimming cost V 4 bases and J 3 bases; bases outside gene matches: 3.

This sequence joins TRBV20-1 and TRBJ1-2; TRBD1 matches at 7 bases. V trimming: 6 bases; J trimming: 12 bases; junction bases outside the gene matches: 10. The CDR3 loop spans 11 amino acids. CDR1 is DFQATT and CDR2 is SNEGSKA in the germline V gene (reference sequence). The chain's CDR3 is CSARTGVQNTF. CDR3 nucleotide sequence: TGCAGTGCCCGAACAGGGGTCCAAAACACCTTC.

This chain joins TRBV7-8 and TRBJ2-3, with 9 positions matching TRBD2. With V trimmed by 5 bases and J by 4 bases, 7 bases remained unmatched. Germline V gene lookup returns CDR1 SGHVS and CDR2 FQNEAQ. This CDR3 contains 15 residues. The CDR3 bases are TGTGCCAGCAGCATGACTAGCGGAGGATCAGATACGCAGTATTTT. Protein sequence: CASSMTSGGSDTQYF.

V is TRBV5-1 and J is TRBJ2-7, with TRBD2 matching 13 bases. With V trimmed by 4 bases and J by 3 bases, 4 bases remained unmatched. The CDR3 runs to 15 residues. Germline values: CDR1 SGHRS, CDR2 YFSETQ. CDR3 in amino acids: CASSPGLAGDYEQYF. The CDR3 DNA is TGCGCCAGCAGCCCCGGACTAGCGGGAGACTACGAGCAGTACTTC.

The chain is built from TRBV28 and TRBJ2-6, with TRBD2 matching over 9 bases. Germline V gives CDR1 MDHEN, CDR2 SYDVKM. V dropped 7 bases and J dropped 0; count of bases not matched to a gene: 19. The CDR3 has 21 amino acids. In DNA, the CDR3 is TGTGCCAGCAACTTAAACTCCCTACGTAGCGGGGGTAGCTCTGGGGCCAACGTCCTGACTTTC. It yields the protein CASNLNSLRSGGSSGANVLTF.

This clone is a singleton in its sample. The chain recombines TRBV10-1 with TRBJ2-2, with TRBD1 matching over 10 bases. The germline CDR1 and CDR2 sequences are WNHNN and SYGVQD (reference sequence). The V gene end was trimmed by 0 bases and the J gene end by 6 bases; junction bases not matched to a gene: 4. The CDR3 runs to 16 residues. The CDR3 DNA sequence: TGCGCCAGCAGTGAGTCGGTGACAGGGGGCTCCGGGGAGCTGTTTTTT. It is translated as CASSESVTGGSGELFF.

V gene TRBV12-5 combines with J gene TRBJ2-5, with D possibly matching TRBD1 (6 bases). Germline-derived CDR1 and CDR2 are LGHNT and FRNRAP. The ends were cut back, 4 bases at V and 7 bases at J, with 16 bases in the middle. The CDR3 has 14 amino acids. The CDR3 region has the DNA TGTGCTAGTGGTTCGGCACAGGGTTTAGTGACCCAGTACTTC. It translates to CASGSAQGLVTQYF.

The J gene is TRBJ2-7, the V gene TRBV4-1; D is uncertain. The CDR3 totals 13 residues. Per germline, CDR1 MGHRA and CDR2 YSYEKL. V was clipped by 2 bases and J by 0 bases, with 5 bases between them. In DNA, the CDR3 is TGCGCCAGCAGCCAAATCGGCTCCTACGAGCAGTACTTC. This gives the protein CASSQIGSYEQYF.

The rearrangement links TRBV30 to TRBJ1-2, with D possibly TRBD1 on 6 matching bases. CDR1 is GTSNPN and CDR2 is SVGIG in the germline V gene (reference sequence). The CDR3 runs to 17 residues. V gave up 4 bases and J gave up 3 bases, with 24 bases separating them. The CDR3: CAWKGGSNPVEYYGYTF. The CDR3 DNA reads as TGTGCCTGGAAGGGGGGGTCGAATCCAGTAGAGTACTATGGCTACACCTTC.

This clone was counted a single time. At one end the junction does not follow the germline gene, possibly because of a read error. The chain carries TRBV7-9 and TRBJ2-7; weak D call: TRBD2 (6 bases). CDR3 length equals 10 residues. Looked up from germline, CDR1 is SEHNR and CDR2 is FQNEAQ (reference sequence). The CDR3 coding sequence is TGTGTCAGCAGCTTAGCGGCCCTGGTCTTC. Its protein product is CVSSLAALVF.

In its sample, this clone was seen once. This sequence joins TRBV19 and TRBJ2-4; TRBD1 agrees at 7 bases. The CDR3 covers 12 residues. The V and J ends lost 7 bases and 8 bases, in that order; junction bases with no gene match: 5. Germline CDR1 LNHDA, CDR2 SQIVND (reference sequence). The CDR3 DNA is TGTGCCAGTACGGACAGGATGGACATTCAGTACTTC. As protein: CASTDRMDIQYF.

The rearrangement uses TRBV5-1 and TRBJ2-5, with D perhaps TRBD2 (5 bases). The CDR3 length is 13 residues. The germline V and J ends were trimmed by 2 bases and 5 bases, with 10 bases remaining between them. Per germline, CDR1 SGHRS and CDR2 YFSETQ. The CDR3 here is CASSLSGWETQYF. The CDR3, as DNA: TGCGCCAGCAGCTTATCGGGGTGGGAGACCCAGTACTTC.

The CDR3 sequence is CASSQDGSGTIGELFF. CDR3 nucleotides: TGCGCCAGCAGCCAAGATGGGAGCGGGACGATCGGGGAGCTGTTTTTT. This chain links TRBV4-3 with TRBJ2-2; 7 bases are shared with TRBD2. Germline CDR1 and CDR2: LGHNA and YSLEER. This CDR3 contains 16 residues. V lost 0 bases to trimming and J lost 7 bases; unmatched junction nucleotides: 8.

V is TRBV7-2 and J is TRBJ2-1; D is uncertain. Germline-derived CDR1 and CDR2 are SGHTA and FQGNSA. The CDR3 length is 13 residues. With 5 bases removed from V and 6 bases from J, the gap between germline ends came to 11 bases. In nucleotides, the CDR3 is TGTGCCAGCAGCCTCTCGGTCCGCAATGAGCAGTTCTTC. Translated, it gives CASSLSVRNEQFF.

The gene calls are TRBV18 and TRBJ1-2; TRBD1 matches 7 bases. CDR3 length equals 15 residues. Trimming cost V 2 bases and J 4 bases; bases outside gene matches: 7. The V gene's germline CDR1 is KGHSH and CDR2 LQKENI. Here the CDR3 DNA reads TGTGCCAGCTCACCAAACAGGGGAAACTTCTATGGCTACACCTTC. Its protein product is CASSPNRGNFYGYTF.

The genes are TRBV28 and TRBJ1-3, with TRBD1 identical over 7 bases. The V and J ends lost 5 bases and 0 bases, in that order; junction bases with no gene match: 7. Germline CDR1 reads MDHEN; CDR2 reads SYDVKM. The CDR3 is 16 residues long. The CDR3 DNA reads TGTGCCAGCAGTCATCAGGGGGAAACCTCTGGAAACACCATATATTTT. Encoded protein: CASSHQGETSGNTIYF.

The chain employs TRBV18 and TRBJ1-4, with TRBD1 as a possible D gene (6 bases). Per the germline V gene, CDR1 is KGHSH and CDR2 is LQKENI. The length of the CDR3 is 18 residues. V lost 4 bases to trimming and J lost 0 bases, with 18 bases between them. In nucleotides, the CDR3 is TGTGCCAGCTCACAATGGGACATACGTTTTGCAACTAATGAAAAACTGTTTTTT. It specifies CASSQWDIRFATNEKLFF.

The rearrangement links TRBV28 to TRBJ2-4, with 7 bases fitting TRBD2. Per germline, CDR1 MDHEN and CDR2 SYDVKM. V shed 3 bases and J 0 bases; nucleotides not matched to a gene: 11. The CDR3 consists of 18 residues. This chain's CDR3 is CASSFPLSGGQAKNIQYF. The CDR3 nucleotides read TGTGCCAGCAGTTTCCCGCTATCGGGAGGTCAAGCCAAAAACATTCAGTACTTC.

This chain joins TRBV7-3 and TRBJ2-1; tentatively, D is TRBD1 (6 bases). CDR1 SGHTA and CDR2 FQGTGA come from the germline V gene. CDR3 length equals 14 residues. The ends were cut back, 1 base at V and 4 bases at J, with 8 bases in the middle. CDR3 sequence (DNA): TGTGCCAGCAGCTTAAGAGGGACATACAATGAGCAGTTCTTC. Translated: CASSLRGTYNEQFF.

The chain employs TRBV28 and TRBJ1-2; tentative D call: TRBD1 (6 bases). CDR1 and CDR2 from the germline V gene are MDHEN and SYDVKM. The CDR3 runs 11 residues. Trimming left V 11 bases short and J 7 bases short, with 14 bases between. For the CDR3, the DNA is TGTGCCGGGCAGGGGACGGGTGGCTACACCTTC. Translating gives CAGQGTGGYTF.